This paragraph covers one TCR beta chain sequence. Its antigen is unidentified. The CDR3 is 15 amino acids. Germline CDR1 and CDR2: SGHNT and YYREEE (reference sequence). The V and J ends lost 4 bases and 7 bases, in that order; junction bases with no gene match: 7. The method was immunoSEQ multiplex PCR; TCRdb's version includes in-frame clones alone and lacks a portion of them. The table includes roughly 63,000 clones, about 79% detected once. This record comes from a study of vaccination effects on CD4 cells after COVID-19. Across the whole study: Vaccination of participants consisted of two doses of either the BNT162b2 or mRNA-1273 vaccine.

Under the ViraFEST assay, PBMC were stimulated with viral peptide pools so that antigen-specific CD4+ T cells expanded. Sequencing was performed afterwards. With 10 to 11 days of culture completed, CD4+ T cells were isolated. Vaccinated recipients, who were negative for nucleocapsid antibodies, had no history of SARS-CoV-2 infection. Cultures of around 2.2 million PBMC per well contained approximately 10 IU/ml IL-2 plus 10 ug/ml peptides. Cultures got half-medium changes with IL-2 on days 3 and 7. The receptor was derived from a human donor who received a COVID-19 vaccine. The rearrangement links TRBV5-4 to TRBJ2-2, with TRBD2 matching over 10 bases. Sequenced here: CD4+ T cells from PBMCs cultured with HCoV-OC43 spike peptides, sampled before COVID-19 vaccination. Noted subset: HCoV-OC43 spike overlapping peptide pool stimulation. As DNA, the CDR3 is TGTGCCAGCAGCCGGGAGCGGGGGGGAAACGGGGAGCTGTTTTTT. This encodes CASSRERGGNGELFF. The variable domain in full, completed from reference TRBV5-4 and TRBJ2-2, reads ETGVTQSPTHLIKTRGQQVTLRCSSQSGHNTVSWYQQALGQGPQFIFQYYREEENGRGNFPPRFSGLQFPNYSSELNVNALELDDSALYLCASSRERGGNGELFFGEGSRLTVL.